What follows are 19 T cell receptor beta chains derived from one specimen sequenced in a study of OX40 agonist ivuxolimab in advanced cancers. The library was built by means of the immunoSEQ multiplex PCR assay. TCRdb re-hosts the immuneACCESS table, in-frame sequences only. Its copies lack some clones; in the studies checked, an unresolved V gene accounts for under half of them, and the cause for the rest is not known. The sample contains approximately 74,000 clones, approximately 90% of them found a single time. The biggest ten clones account for about 0.3% of the sample. The sample here was CD4+ or CD8+ T cells sorted from blood, taken in a trial of the OX40 agonist ivuxolimab. Receptors originate from an adult with an advanced solid tumor such as melanoma, head and neck, liver or kidney cancer.

V and J are TRBV27 and TRBJ2-1, with 7 bases matching TRBD1. This CDR3 has 12 residues. The V and J ends lost 10 bases and 10 bases, in that order; junction bases with no gene match: 10. Germline CDR1 and CDR2: MNHEY and SMNVEV (reference sequence). The CDR3: CATNTGAGEQFF. The CDR3 DNA follows: TGTGCCACCAATACAGGGGCAGGAGAGCAGTTCTTC.

The chain has TRBV11-2 and TRBJ1-5, with D maybe TRBD1 (5 bases). With 3 bases removed from V and 7 bases from J, the gap between germline ends came to 13 bases. CDR1 is SGHAT and CDR2 is FQNNGV in the germline V gene. This CDR3 is built from 14 residues. CDR3 sequence: CASSFPGTGQPQHF. In DNA, the CDR3 is TGTGCCAGCAGCTTTCCAGGGACGGGACAGCCCCAGCATTTT.

CDR3 residues: CASSQDQSLVSNQPQHF. The DNA for the CDR3 is TGTGCCAGCAGCCAAGATCAGTCTCTGGTTAGCAATCAGCCCCAGCATTTT. The J gene is TRBJ1-5, the V gene TRBV4-2; D gene uncertain. Germline V gene lookup returns CDR1 LGHNA and CDR2 YNFKEQ. V lost 0 bases and J 0 bases, leaving 12 bases between the germline ends. CDR3 length: 17 residues.

The genes are TRBV2 and TRBJ1-1, with D tentatively TRBD1 (5 bases). The CDR3 extends over 13 amino acids. The V gene lost 6 bases and the J gene lost 9 bases, with 17 bases spanning the gap. From germline, CDR1 is SNHLY and CDR2 FYNNEI. In DNA, the CDR3 is TGTGCCAGCAGCCCCCGCGGGGGAACCCAAGCTTTCTTT. This encodes CASSPRGGTQAFF.

This rearrangement joins TRBV5-6 to TRBJ2-7; D possibly corresponds to TRBD2 (5 bases). This CDR3 has 13 residues. The V end lost 3 bases, the J end lost 0 bases, and 7 bases lay between the germline ends. CDR1 and CDR2 from the germline V gene are SGHDT and YYEEEE. CDR3 residues: CASSYGNSYEQYF. In DNA form, the CDR3 reads TGTGCCAGCAGCTACGGGAACTCCTACGAGCAGTACTTC.

V gene TRBV12-5 combines with J gene TRBJ2-2; 9 nucleotides line up with TRBD2. The CDR3 has 16 residues. Trimming removed 1 base from V and 0 bases from J; junction bases left unmatched: 0. Germline V gene data show CDR1 as LGHNT and CDR2 as FRNRAP. CDR3 region: CASGLASGTNTGELFF. CDR3 DNA: TGTGCTAGTGGTTTGGCTAGCGGGACGAACACCGGGGAGCTGTTTTTT.

V and J are TRBV7-9 and TRBJ1-2; D is unresolved. Germline values: CDR1 SEHNR, CDR2 FQNEAQ (reference sequence). This CDR3 has 10 amino acids. Trimming took 3 bases from V and 8 from J, leaving 4 bases between them. CDR3 nucleotides: TGTGCCAGCAGCTTCGAGGGCTACACCTTC. Its protein is CASSFEGYTF.

The chain combines TRBV5-1 with TRBJ2-1; TRBD2 agrees at 10 bases. This CDR3 contains 15 residues. Germline CDR1 SGHRS, CDR2 YFSETQ. The V and J ends lost 1 base and 8 bases, in that order; junction bases with no gene match: 6. The CDR3 sequence is CASSLLTSGNDEQFF. The CDR3 region has the DNA TGCGCCAGCAGCTTGCTTACTAGCGGGAATGATGAGCAGTTCTTC.

The J gene is TRBJ2-1, the V gene TRBV5-4, with 10 bases fitting TRBD2. Germline loops: CDR1 SGHNT, CDR2 YYREEE (reference sequence). The CDR3 sequence is 17 residues long. Trimming at V came to 0 bases and at J to 7 bases, leaving 10 bases not matched to a gene. CDR3 in amino acids: CASSLALLAGHRNEQFF. The CDR3 DNA sequence: TGTGCCAGCAGCTTGGCCCTACTAGCGGGACATAGGAATGAGCAGTTCTTC. The full variable domain, with the rest looked up from reference TRBV5-4 and TRBJ2-1, is ETGVTQSPTHLIKTRGQQVTLRCSSQSGHNTVSWYQQALGQGPQFIFQYYREEENGRGNFPPRFSGLQFPNYSSELNVNALELDDSALYLCASSLALLAGHRNEQFFGPGTRLTVL.

The chain is built from TRBV2 and TRBJ2-2, with 11 positions matching TRBD2. V was pared by 6 bases and J by 5 bases, with 5 bases of the junction left unmatched. The CDR3 sequence is 15 residues long. Germline V lookup: CDR1 SNHLY, CDR2 FYNNEI. CDR3 region: CASRGASGRTGELFF. The CDR3 DNA reads TGTGCCAGCAGAGGGGCTAGCGGGAGGACCGGGGAGCTGTTTTTT.

This clone appeared a single time. The rearrangement uses TRBV7-2 and TRBJ1-2; the match to TRBD1 covers 7 bases. Germline values: CDR1 SGHTA, CDR2 FQGNSA. The CDR3 has 14 amino acids. Germline trimming cut 7 bases from V and 4 bases from J; bases unmatched to any gene: 9. The CDR3 DNA is TGTGCCAGCACTTCACCAGGGGGTGTCTATGGCTACACCTTC. It translates to CASTSPGGVYGYTF.

The J gene is TRBJ1-5, the V gene TRBV28; D gene unclear. V was cut by 3 bases and J by 6 bases, with 12 bases left in between. The CDR3 has 14 residues. The germline V gene encodes CDR1 MDHEN and CDR2 SYDVKM. CDR3 sequence (DNA): TGTGCCAGCAGTTTGCCCTTGGGAGTTCAGCCCCAGCATTTT. Its translation is CASSLPLGVQPQHF.

This chain uses TRBV5-1 with TRBJ2-7; possible D gene TRBD1, 5 bases. In germline, CDR1 is SGHRS, CDR2 YFSETQ. The length of the CDR3 is 15 residues. V was trimmed by 4 bases and J by 4 bases, leaving 18 bases between them. CDR3: CASSPAGSVGYEQYF. DNA for the CDR3: TGCGCCAGCAGCCCAGCAGGGTCTGTAGGTTACGAGCAGTACTTC.

The J gene is TRBJ2-1, the V gene TRBV28; possible D gene TRBD2, 7 bases. Germline values: CDR1 MDHEN, CDR2 SYDVKM. CDR3 length equals 14 residues. V was clipped by 5 bases and J by 4 bases, with 12 bases between them. CDR3 nucleotide sequence: TGTGCCAGCAGTCAGGGGAGGGAGTACAATGAGCAGTTCTTC. This codes for CASSQGREYNEQFF.

V is TRBV5-8 and J is TRBJ1-2; D might be TRBD1 (6 bases). CDR1 and CDR2 from the germline V gene are SGHTS and YDEGEE. The V and J ends lost 4 bases and 4 bases respectively, with 20 bases between them. The CDR3 totals 16 residues. The CDR3 DNA sequence: TGTGCCAGCAGCCCCGGCCCCGGACAGTGGCTCTATGGCTACACCTTC. Its protein product is CASSPGPGQWLYGYTF.

The chain is built from TRBV2 and TRBJ1-1, with a possible D match to TRBD1 (5 bases). The CDR3 covers 14 residues. V was pared by 3 bases and J by 4 bases, with 12 bases between. Germline V gene data show CDR1 as SNHLY and CDR2 as FYNNEI. The CDR3 DNA follows: TGTGCCAGCAGTGAGGAGGGGTGGGGCACTGAAGCTTTCTTT. Its translation is CASSEEGWGTEAFF.

The V and J genes are TRBV29-1 and TRBJ2-5; 7 nucleotides line up with TRBD2. The germline CDR1 and CDR2 sequences are SQVTM and ANQGSEA. CDR3 length: 11 amino acids. The ends lost 6 bases at V and 5 bases at J; junction bases unmatched: 3. The DNA of the CDR3 is TGCAGCGTCGGGACTACGGAGACCCAGTACTTC. Translating gives CSVGTTETQYF. Looking up the rest from reference TRBV29-1 and TRBJ2-5 gives the full variable domain: SAVISQKPSRDICQRGTSLTIQCQVDSQVTMMFWYRQQPGQSLTLIATANQGSEATYESGFVIDKFPISRPNLTFSTLTVSNMSPEDSSIYLCSVGTTETQYFGPGTRLLVL.

The chain uses TRBV6-1 and TRBJ1-5; D is ambiguous. This CDR3 is 15 amino acids long. Germline-derived CDR1 and CDR2 are MNHNS and SASEGT. V lost 6 bases to trimming and J lost 4 bases, with 16 bases between them. This chain's CDR3 is CASRRRPAENQPQHF. In nucleotides, the CDR3 is TGTGCCAGCAGACGAAGGCCAGCAGAAAATCAGCCCCAGCATTTT.

The rearrangement links TRBV18 to TRBJ1-3; D is perhaps TRBD1 (5 bases). V was pared by 2 bases and J by 1 base, with 9 bases between. The CDR3 is 15 residues long. CDR1 is KGHSH and CDR2 is LQKENI in the germline V gene. In DNA form, the CDR3 reads TGTGCCAGCTCACCAGACAGCAAATCTGGAAACACCATATATTTT. This encodes CASSPDSKSGNTIYF. Together with reference TRBV18 and TRBJ1-3, the CDR3 gives the full variable domain: NAGVMQNPRHLVRRRGQEARLRCSPMKGHSHVYWYRQLPEEGLKFMVYLQKENIIDESGMPKERFSAEFPKEGPSILRIQQVVRGDSAAYFCASSPDSKSGNTIYFGEGSWLTVV.